This TCR beta chain was found in a study of T cells in Graves' hyperthyroidism and ophthalmopathy. Study-wide points: Model output signaled ophthalmopathy a median 6.5 months ahead of onset.

A remark on this clonotype: The antigen remains undetermined.

Germline CDR1 and CDR2: MGHDK and SYGVNS. This CDR3 is 13 amino acids long. V was cut by 3 bases and J by 4 bases, with 9 bases left in between. Template material for amplifying TCR beta CDR3 regions consisted of RNA transcripts. When the TCR CDR3 underwent first-round RT-PCR, the HTBI primer set was used. TCRdb reprocessed the multiplex PCR reads with MiXCR, giving one entry per CDR3 protein. This sample has roughly 510,000 distinct CDR3 sequences, with roughly 45% found just once. The chain is built from TRBV25-1 and TRBJ1-2, with D tentatively TRBD1 (6 bases). The TCR comes from an adult woman with Graves' disease, either hyperthyroidism or ophthalmopathy (not recorded which). The sequencing sample was made of peripheral blood or thyroid tissue (not recorded which). DNA for the CDR3: TGTGCCAGCAGTGAGGACAGACCCTATGGCTACACCTTC. Translated: CASSEDRPYGYTF.